This entry describes one T cell receptor beta chain. Its target is unknown. This sample is part of a study of T cells expressing NK-cell markers. The study's findings and limits: Dominant NKG2C+ clonotypes accounted for about 1.0-8% of CD8+ T cells in about six donors.

TCRdb reprocessed the 5' RACE reads and stores each CDR3 protein as one record, lacking DNA. The sample has 500,000 or so distinct CDR3 sequences. The receptor's source is a man between 18 and 35 years old in good health. Sequencing was carried out using blood T cells: a sorted CD56 or NKG2C T cell subset, CD4+ or CD8+ T cells, or bulk PBMC T cells (not recorded which).

The CDR3 spells CASSQEGRESSYEQYF. The chain links TRBV4-3 to TRBJ2-7; without DNA, the TCRdb call of TRBD2 cannot be checked. CDR3 length: 16 residues. The germline gives CDR1 LGHNA, CDR2 YSLEER.